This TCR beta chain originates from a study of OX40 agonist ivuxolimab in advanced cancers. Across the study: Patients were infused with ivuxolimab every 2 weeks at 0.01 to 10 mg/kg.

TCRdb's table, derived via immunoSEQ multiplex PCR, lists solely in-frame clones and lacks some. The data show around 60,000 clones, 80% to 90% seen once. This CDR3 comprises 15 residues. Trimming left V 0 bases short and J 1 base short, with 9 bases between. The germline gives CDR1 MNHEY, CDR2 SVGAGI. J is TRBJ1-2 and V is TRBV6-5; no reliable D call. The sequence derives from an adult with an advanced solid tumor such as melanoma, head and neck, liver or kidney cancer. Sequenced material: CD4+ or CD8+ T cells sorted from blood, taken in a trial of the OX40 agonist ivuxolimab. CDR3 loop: CASSYSKQINYGYTF. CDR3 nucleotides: TGTGCCAGCAGTTACTCGAAACAGATTAACTATGGCTACACCTTC.